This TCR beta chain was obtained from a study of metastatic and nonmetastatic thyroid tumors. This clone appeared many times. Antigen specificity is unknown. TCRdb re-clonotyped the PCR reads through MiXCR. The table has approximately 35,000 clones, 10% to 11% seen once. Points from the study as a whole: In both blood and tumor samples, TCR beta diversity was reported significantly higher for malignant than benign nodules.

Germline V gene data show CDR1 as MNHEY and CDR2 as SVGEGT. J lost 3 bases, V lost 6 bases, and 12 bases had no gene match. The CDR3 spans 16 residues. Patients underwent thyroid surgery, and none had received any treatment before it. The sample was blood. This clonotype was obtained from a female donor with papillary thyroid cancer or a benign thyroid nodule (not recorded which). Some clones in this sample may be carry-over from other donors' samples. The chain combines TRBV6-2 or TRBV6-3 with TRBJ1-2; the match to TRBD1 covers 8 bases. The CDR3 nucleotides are TGTGCCAGCAGGACCGGACAGGGAAGGATTTACTATGGCTACACCTTC. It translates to CASRTGQGRIYYGYTF.